These T cell receptor beta chains were read from a single sample in a study of PD-1 blockade in classical Hodgkin lymphoma. The assay was immunoSEQ multiplex PCR, and TCRdb's table has in-frame clones only and misses some. Here the sample spans tens of thousands of clones, over 80% being singletons. Sample: peripheral blood mononuclear cells (PBMCs), taken before the fourth cycle of nivolumab. The receptor set was obtained from a human donor with classical Hodgkin lymphoma. Both conserved end residues are part of each CDR3. Each record gives: V gene, J gene, CDR3 length, CDR3 protein.

v_gene: TRBV5-1; j_gene: TRBJ1-2; len: 14; CDR3aa: CASSSSGTGSSYTF
v_gene: TRBV6-6; j_gene: TRBJ1-1; len: 12; CDR3aa: CASRRQNTEAFF
v_gene: TRBV5-8; j_gene: TRBJ2-3; len: 16; CDR3aa: CASSLGTGQSTDTQYF
v_gene: TRBV11-3; j_gene: TRBJ2-2; len: 15; CDR3aa: CASSPRTGWTGELFF
v_gene: TRBV11-3; j_gene: TRBJ2-3; len: 14; CDR3aa: CASSGSLGANTQYF
v_gene: TRBV10-2; j_gene: TRBJ1-2; len: 13; CDR3aa: CASSQTAGFGYTF
v_gene: TRBV7-2; j_gene: TRBJ1-3; len: 15; CDR3aa: CASSLAPSSGNTIYF
v_gene: TRBV30; j_gene: TRBJ2-1; len: 14; CDR3aa: CAWKPLASYNEQFF
v_gene: TRBV20-1; j_gene: TRBJ1-2; len: 11; CDR3aa: CSGRDRGGYTF
v_gene: TRBV6-1; j_gene: TRBJ2-5; len: 13; CDR3aa: CASSDYRGETQYF
v_gene: TRBV5-4; j_gene: TRBJ2-2; len: 15; CDR3aa: CASSKGTDYTGELFF
v_gene: TRBV30; j_gene: TRBJ1-1; len: 12; CDR3aa: CAWSVFVSEAFF
v_gene: TRBV5-5; j_gene: TRBJ1-1; len: 14; CDR3aa: CASSKGGGDTEAFF
v_gene: TRBV10-3; j_gene: TRBJ2-1; len: 15; CDR3aa: CAISQLAGGYNEQFF
v_gene: TRBV6-1; j_gene: TRBJ1-2; len: 13; CDR3aa: CASRVGPPGGYTF
v_gene: TRBV6-5; j_gene: TRBJ1-1; len: 13; CDR3aa: CASSTGEGTEAFF
v_gene: TRBV29-1; j_gene: TRBJ1-4; len: 13; CDR3aa: CSVDRGQNEKLFF
v_gene: TRBV7-8; j_gene: TRBJ1-2; len: 17; CDR3aa: CASSLARQGPINYGYTF
v_gene: TRBV9; j_gene: TRBJ1-5; len: 14; CDR3aa: CASSADGGNQPQHF
v_gene: TRBV7-8; j_gene: TRBJ1-2; len: 17; CDR3aa: CASSLGPQGRSNYGYTF
v_gene: TRBV4-3; j_gene: TRBJ1-5; len: 17; CDR3aa: CASSQDGRAGSNQPQHF
v_gene: TRBV5-6; j_gene: TRBJ2-3; len: 13; CDR3aa: CASSLRATDTQYF
v_gene: TRBV10-3; j_gene: TRBJ2-3; len: 13; CDR3aa: CAISTGLADTQYF
v_gene: TRBV19; j_gene: TRBJ1-2; len: 14; CDR3aa: CASSIEDGPYGYTF
v_gene: TRBV28; j_gene: TRBJ2-3; len: 15; CDR3aa: CASSLREYGTDTQYF
v_gene: TRBV9; j_gene: TRBJ1-2; len: 16; CDR3aa: CASSVSRDRGSYGYTF
v_gene: TRBV7-8; j_gene: TRBJ2-1; len: 15; CDR3aa: CASSLFAGQYNEQFF
v_gene: TRBV30; j_gene: TRBJ1-2; len: 10; CDR3aa: CAWYLVRYTF
v_gene: TRBV10-3; j_gene: TRBJ1-5; len: 14; CDR3aa: CAISGQGANQPQHF
v_gene: TRBV4-2; j_gene: TRBJ1-5; len: 15; CDR3aa: CASSQDVQEGKPQHF
v_gene: TRBV19; j_gene: TRBJ2-2; len: 15; CDR3aa: CASSISSTNTGELFF
v_gene: TRBV19; j_gene: TRBJ2-7; len: 16; CDR3aa: CASSTKTSGNSYEQYF
v_gene: TRBV5-1; j_gene: TRBJ2-3; len: 18; CDR3aa: CASSKRTGPGLGVDTQYF
v_gene: TRBV5-3; j_gene: TRBJ2-3; len: 14; CDR3aa: CARSINSITDTQYF
v_gene: TRBV9; j_gene: TRBJ2-1; len: 15; CDR3aa: CASSVRGATTNEQFF
v_gene: TRBV11-2; j_gene: TRBJ2-2; len: 16; CDR3aa: CASSRSPTSGAGELFF
v_gene: TRBV28; j_gene: TRBJ1-1; len: 14; CDR3aa: CASRVGQPNTEAFF
v_gene: TRBV7-2; j_gene: TRBJ1-1; len: 13; CDR3aa: CASSFDGNTEAFF
v_gene: TRBV11-2; j_gene: TRBJ2-3; len: 15; CDR3aa: CASSSRQGRTDTQYF
v_gene: TRBV11-2; j_gene: TRBJ2-1; len: 19; CDR3aa: CASSLAGGIGGRSYNEQFF
v_gene: TRBV7-3; j_gene: TRBJ2-2; len: 15; CDR3aa: CASSLMTGGSGELFF
v_gene: TRBV28; j_gene: TRBJ2-1; len: 16; CDR3aa: CASRGQGARGSNEQFF
v_gene: TRBV4-1; j_gene: TRBJ2-3; len: 15; CDR3aa: CASSQGAGVTDTQYF
v_gene: TRBV19; j_gene: TRBJ1-5; len: 16; CDR3aa: CASTPVGTGGDQPQHF
v_gene: TRBV5-4; j_gene: TRBJ2-5; len: 15; CDR3aa: CASSPDRGGEETQYF
v_gene: TRBV6-1; j_gene: TRBJ2-1; len: 14; CDR3aa: CASRRDTSYNEQFF
v_gene: TRBV4-1; j_gene: TRBJ2-5; len: 15; CDR3aa: CASSHLAGAQETQYF
v_gene: TRBV4-2; j_gene: TRBJ2-4; len: 17; CDR3aa: CASSQDGLTLAKNIQYF
v_gene: TRBV2; j_gene: TRBJ2-5; len: 14; CDR3aa: CASTQRGRGETQYF
v_gene: TRBV5-5; j_gene: TRBJ2-1; len: 13; CDR3aa: CASSPGLNNEQFF
v_gene: TRBV2; j_gene: TRBJ1-3; len: 15; CDR3aa: CASSENRASGNTIYF
v_gene: TRBV18; j_gene: TRBJ1-1; len: 14; CDR3aa: CASSPQLANTEAFF
v_gene: TRBV5-1; j_gene: TRBJ2-1; len: 15; CDR3aa: CASSLRSWEMDEQFF
v_gene: TRBV11-2; j_gene: TRBJ1-2; len: 13; CDR3aa: CASSLGTGDGYTF
v_gene: TRBV5-1; j_gene: TRBJ2-2; len: 17; CDR3aa: CASSVAGRRPNTGELFF
v_gene: TRBV30; j_gene: TRBJ2-2; len: 15; CDR3aa: CAWSLAGSNTGELFF
v_gene: TRBV5-1; j_gene: TRBJ1-1; len: 13; CDR3aa: CASSLGEPAEAFF
v_gene: TRBV10-3; j_gene: TRBJ2-1; len: 13; CDR3aa: CAISEFRGNEQFF